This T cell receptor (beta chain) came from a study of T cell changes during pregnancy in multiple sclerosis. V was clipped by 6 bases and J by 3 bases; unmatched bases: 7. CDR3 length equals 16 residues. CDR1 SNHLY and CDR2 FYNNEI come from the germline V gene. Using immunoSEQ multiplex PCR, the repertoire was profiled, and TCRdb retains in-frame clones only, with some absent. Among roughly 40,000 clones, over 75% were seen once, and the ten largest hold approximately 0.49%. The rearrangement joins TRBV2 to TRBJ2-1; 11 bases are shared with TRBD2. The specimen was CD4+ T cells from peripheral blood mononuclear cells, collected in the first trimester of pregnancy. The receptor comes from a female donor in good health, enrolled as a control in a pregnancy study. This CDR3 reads CASRGSTSGVYNEQFF. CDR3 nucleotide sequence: TGTGCCAGCAGGGGGTCGACTAGCGGGGTCTACAATGAGCAGTTCTTC.